This T cell receptor beta chain was sequenced for a study of human T cells and chemical hapten exposure. Regarding the study as a whole: In the PT1 data, expanded TCR counts showed a positive correlation with patch test score.

Time point given: pre-sensitization, week 0. Stated treatment: therapeutic diphenylcyclopropenone sensitization with weekly scalp DPC. The V and J ends lost 5 bases and 3 bases respectively, with 11 bases between them. CDR3 length equals 14 residues. CDR1 is SGHTA, CDR2 FQGNSA, per germline. Concerning this clonotype itself: Antigen specificity is unknown.

TCRdb called the RACE reads again in MiXCR, with one record for every CDR3 protein. The table shows 150,000 to 200,000 distinct CDR3 sequences, with approximately 29% occurring only once. This TCR was recovered from a woman aged 30 to 39 with alopecia areata. Some clones in this sample may be carry-over from other donors' samples. The sequencing here drew on whole blood, taken in connection with sensitization to the hapten diphenylcyclopropenone (DPC). The rearrangement uses TRBV7-2 and TRBJ2-1; tentatively, D is TRBD1 or TRBD2 (6 bases each). The CDR3, as DNA: TGTGCCAGCAGCCCGGGGGCGGTCTACAATGAGCAGTTCTTC. Protein product: CASSPGAVYNEQFF. The entire variable domain, with the rest obtained from reference TRBV7-2 and TRBJ2-1, is as follows: GAGVSQSPSNKVTEKGKDVELRCDPISGHTALYWYRQSLGQGLEFLIYFQGNSAPDKSGLPSDRFSAERTGGSVSTLTIQRTQQEDSAVYLCASSPGAVYNEQFFGPGTRLTVL.